Listed below are T cell receptor beta chains from one sample, sequenced in a study of T cell responses to AZD1222 COVID-19 vaccine. Profiled with immunoSEQ multiplex PCR; TCRdb holds only in-frame clones, not every one. The data show about 84,000 clones, around nine tenths seen once. This specimen consisted of peripheral blood, obtained 28 days after the second AZD1222 dose. The origin of the receptors is an adult who received the AZD1222 COVID-19 vaccine. The conserved cysteine and the conserved F or W are not part of the CDR3 here. Fields, in order: J gene, V gene, CDR3 length, CDR3 protein.

TRBJ1-2 TRBV27 14 ASSFLGAGPNYGYT
TRBJ1-5 TRBV24-1 12 ATSDPFVSQPQH
TRBJ2-5 TRBV5-1 13 ASSTTGGDWETQY
TRBJ2-1 TRBV4-3 11 ASSQVLEVEQF
TRBJ1-1 TRBV6-5 13 ASSYSGLKTTEAF
TRBJ1-5 TRBV7-9 12 ASSLEGGNQPQH
TRBJ2-5 TRBV9 12 ASSVRTAGETQY
TRBJ1-6 TRBV5-1 14 ASSIGQGGRNSPLH
TRBJ1-2 TRBV28 10 ASSFSPYGYT
TRBJ2-2 TRBV5-6 15 ASSLVLAGEWTGELF
TRBJ2-7 TRBV7-2 13 ASSSDRGLWGEQY
TRBJ1-6 TRBV27 12 ASSGTGTGFPLH
TRBJ1-5 TRBV27 13 ASSPKGDSNQPQH
TRBJ1-6 TRBV2 13 ASSEAGTGNSPLH
TRBJ2-5 TRBV25-1 14 ASSEGSWGPVGAQY
TRBJ1-2 TRBV9 12 ASSVLGGPYGYT
TRBJ2-7 TRBV7-2 12 ASSLADGSGGRY
TRBJ1-3 TRBV7-2 13 ASSLGRSSGNTIY
TRBJ1-3 TRBV5-4 12 ASTRPGSGNTIY
TRBJ2-1 TRBV9 12 ASSVESKVHEQF
TRBJ2-7 TRBV18 16 ASSRNNLVDGTGVEQY
TRBJ1-5 TRBV6-1 17 ASSEPEGSGAYSNQPQH
TRBJ1-3 TRBV14 17 ASSRGRGPEMRVGNTIY
TRBJ1-1 TRBV5-4 13 ASSLVGRAGTEAF
TRBJ2-3 TRBV3-1/TRBV3-2 14 ASSLPGTSGADTQY
TRBJ1-2 TRBV6-5 10 ASRTGDYGYT
TRBJ2-3 TRBV11-3 13 ASSLASGGSDTQY
TRBJ2-3 TRBV6-5 13 ASSYSHFRTDTQY
TRBJ1-5 TRBV12-3/TRBV12-4 11 ASTPPGGQPQH
TRBJ2-1 TRBV5-4 10 ASSVALGEQF
TRBJ1-6 TRBV6-6 14 ASSRGERPYNSPLH
TRBJ1-5 TRBV13 10 ASSKTGGPQH
TRBJ1-4 TRBV5-5 12 ASSPQGLDEKLF
TRBJ2-3 TRBV2 9 ASPTLGTQY
TRBJ2-4 TRBV28 11 ASSFLSKNIQY
TRBJ1-1 TRBV11-3 11 ASSLGSVAEAF
TRBJ1-5 TRBV7-4 17 ASSLQNKTNRGRSQPQH
TRBJ1-5 TRBV6-5 14 ASSYSSRAGNQPQH
TRBJ2-7 TRBV7-9 12 ASRPSAASYEQY
TRBJ2-2 TRBV5-4 13 ASSLGVTGTGELF
TRBJ1-2 TRBV3-1/TRBV3-2 13 ASSPYAGRGYGYT
TRBJ1-1 TRBV12-3/TRBV12-4 9 ASRRQGDGF
TRBJ1-4 TRBV6-1 9 ASRAREKLF
TRBJ2-2 TRBV9 10 ASDSNTGELF
TRBJ2-7 TRBV27 11 ASSFPTGGEQY